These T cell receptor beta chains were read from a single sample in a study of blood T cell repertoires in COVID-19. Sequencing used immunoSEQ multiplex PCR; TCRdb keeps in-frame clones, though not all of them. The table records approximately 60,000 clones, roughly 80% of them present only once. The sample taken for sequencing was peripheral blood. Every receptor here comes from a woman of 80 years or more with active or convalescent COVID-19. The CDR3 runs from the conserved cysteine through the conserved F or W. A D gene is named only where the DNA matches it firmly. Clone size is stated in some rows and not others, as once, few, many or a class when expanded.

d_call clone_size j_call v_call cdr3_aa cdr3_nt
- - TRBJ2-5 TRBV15 CATSRERTGLGTQYF TGTGCCACCAGCAGAGAACGTACAGGGCTCGGGACCCAGTACTTC
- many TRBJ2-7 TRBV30 CAWSSSSYEQYF TGTGCCTGGAGCTCGAGCTCCTACGAGCAGTACTTC
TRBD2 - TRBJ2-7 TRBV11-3 CASSLRVAGFEQYF TGTGCCAGCAGCTTAAGGGTAGCGGGGTTCGAGCAGTACTTC
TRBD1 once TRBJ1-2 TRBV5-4 CASSSGQGGNYGYTF TGTGCCAGCAGCTCTGGACAGGGGGGCAACTATGGCTACACCTTC
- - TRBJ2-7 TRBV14 CASSQGGALNEQYF TGTGCCAGCAGCCAAGGGGGAGCCCTCAACGAGCAGTACTTC
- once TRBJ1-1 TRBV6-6 CASAEGVWGNTEAFF TGTGCCAGCGCCGAGGGGGTGTGGGGGAACACTGAAGCTTTCTTT
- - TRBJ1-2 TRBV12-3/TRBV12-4 CASSLAVAGGYTF TGTGCCAGCAGCTTGGCCGTGGCGGGTGGCTACACCTTC
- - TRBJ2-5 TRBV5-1 CASSFPNQETQYF TGCGCCAGCAGCTTCCCCAACCAAGAGACCCAGTACTTC
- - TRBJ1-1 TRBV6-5 CASRGTGHTEAFF TGTGCCAGCAGGGGAACAGGGCACACTGAAGCTTTCTTT
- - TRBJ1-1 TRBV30 CAWTGDITEAFF TGTGCCTGGACAGGTGACATCACTGAAGCTTTCTTT